Listed below are T cell receptor beta chains from one sample, sequenced in a study of cytomegalovirus exposure and HLA in healthy donors. Generated by immunoSEQ multiplex PCR, the TCRdb table keeps only in-frame clones and is missing some. The table includes some 150,000 clones, roughly 80% detected once. The sample consisted of PBMCs. The origin of the receptors is a woman between 45 and 65 years old in good health and CMV-seronegative. Both conserved end residues are part of each CDR3. The order of the fields is V gene, clone size, D gene, J gene, CDR3 protein, CDR3 DNA. D genes are given only for firm matches. Rows may omit the clone size; those that give it use once, few, many or a size class.

TRBV4-2	few	TRBD2	TRBJ2-1	CASSQDPSGGADEQFF	TGTGCCAGCAGCCAAGACCCGAGCGGGGGGGCTGATGAGCAGTTCTTC
TRBV6-5	-	-	TRBJ2-1	CASRSYRSSYNEQFF	TGTGCCAGCAGATCCTACCGGAGCTCCTACAATGAGCAGTTCTTC
TRBV15	-	TRBD2	TRBJ2-3	CATSRAGAGAPTDTQYF	TGTGCCACCAGCCGAGCAGGAGCGGGAGCCCCCACAGATACGCAGTATTTT
TRBV7-9	once	-	TRBJ1-1	CASSLHTGVTEAFF	TGTGCCAGCAGCTTACATACGGGGGTCACTGAAGCTTTCTTT
TRBV6-4	few	-	TRBJ2-3	CASSDMGGTDTQYF	TGTGCCAGCAGTGACATGGGAGGCACAGATACGCAGTATTTT
TRBV10-3	-	TRBD1	TRBJ2-7	CAISETGDHREQYF	TGTGCCATCAGTGAGACAGGGGACCACCGCGAGCAGTACTTC
TRBV27	once	-	TRBJ1-6	CASSLFQYNSPLHF	TGTGCCAGCAGTTTATTTCAGTACAATTCACCCCTCCACTTT
TRBV2	-	-	TRBJ1-1	CARRWGVGRITEAFF	TGTGCCAGGCGGTGGGGGGTGGGCCGGATCACTGAAGCTTTCTTT
TRBV4-3	-	TRBD1	TRBJ1-2	CASSQDFPTGYGYTF	TGCGCCAGCAGCCAAGATTTCCCGACAGGGTATGGCTACACCTTC
TRBV7-9	once	TRBD1	TRBJ1-5	CASSLALDRENQPQHF	TGTGCCAGCAGCTTAGCGTTGGACAGGGAAAATCAGCCCCAGCATTTT
TRBV7-6	-	TRBD2	TRBJ2-2	CASSLHSGRNTGELFF	TGTGCCAGCAGCCTCCATAGCGGGAGGAACACCGGGGAGCTGTTTTTT
TRBV5-1	-	TRBD2	TRBJ2-5	CASSPSGLAGIETQYF	TGCGCCAGCAGCCCAAGCGGACTAGCGGGGATAGAGACCCAGTACTTC
TRBV4-1	-	TRBD1	TRBJ1-2	CASGYIGTAFGYTF	TGCGCCAGCGGGTATATCGGGACAGCATTTGGCTACACCTTC
TRBV27	-	-	TRBJ1-5	CASSQRYGTGGQPQHF	TGTGCCAGCAGTCAAAGATACGGGACGGGGGGGCAGCCCCAGCATTTT
TRBV11-2	once	-	TRBJ2-5	CASSRLRSLETQYF	TGTGCCAGCAGCCGTCTCCGTAGTCTGGAGACCCAGTACTTC
TRBV11-3	-	TRBD2	TRBJ2-5	CASSTGLAETQYF	TGTGCCAGCAGCACGGGACTAGCAGAGACCCAGTACTTC
TRBV7-2	-	-	TRBJ2-2	CASSRQYTGELFF	TGTGCCAGCAGCCGTCAGTACACCGGGGAGCTGTTTTTT
TRBV7-9	-	-	TRBJ1-6	CASSRQSSYNSPLHF	TGTGCCAGCAGCCGACAGAGCTCCTATAATTCACCCCTCCACTTT
TRBV6-4	-	TRBD2	TRBJ2-3	CASSTLAGGPDTQYF	TGTGCCAGCAGTACATTAGCGGGGGGCCCAGATACGCAGTATTTT
TRBV2	-	TRBD1	TRBJ1-2	CASRGTGWRNYGYTF	TGTGCCAGCAGGGGGACAGGGTGGCGGAACTATGGCTACACCTTC
TRBV4-1	-	TRBD1	TRBJ1-5	CASSQNLIYTGVGNQPQHF	TGCGCCAGCAGCCAAAACCTGATTTATACAGGGGTGGGCAATCAGCCCCAGCATTTT
TRBV6-5	-	-	TRBJ2-7	CASSYRRTPYEQYF	TGTGCCAGCAGTTATAGACGGACTCCCTACGAGCAGTACTTC
TRBV28	-	-	TRBJ1-4	CASNRGGREKLFF	TGTGCCAGCAACCGCGGGGGTAGAGAAAAACTGTTTTTT
TRBV7-3	-	-	TRBJ2-7	CASSPDPGLYEQYF	TGTGCCAGCAGCCCCGATCCAGGCCTCTACGAGCAGTACTTC
TRBV19	-	TRBD1	TRBJ1-4	CASSMTTGTNEKLFF	TGTGCCAGTAGTATGACGACAGGGACAAATGAAAAACTGTTTTTT
TRBV4-2	-	-	TRBJ2-7	CASSQDQEDSSYEQYF	TGTGCCAGCAGCCAAGACCAAGAGGACAGCTCCTACGAGCAGTACTTC
TRBV28	-	-	TRBJ2-2	CASSWGGRGGTGELFF	TGTGCCAGCAGTTGGGGCGGACGGGGAGGCACCGGGGAGCTGTTTTTT
TRBV5-1	-	TRBD2	TRBJ2-5	CASSSQTSGIETQYF	TGCGCCAGCAGCTCCCAGACTAGCGGGATAGAGACCCAGTACTTC
TRBV28	-	TRBD2	TRBJ2-7	CASSDLAGVRFYEQYF	TGTGCCAGCAGCGATCTAGCGGGGGTCAGATTCTACGAGCAGTACTTC
TRBV7-2	-	-	TRBJ1-2	CASSKDNRIYGYTF	TGTGCCAGCAGCAAAGACAACCGGATCTATGGCTACACCTTC
TRBV27	-	-	TRBJ2-3	CASSLRTVVDTQYF	TGTGCCAGCAGTTTAAGAACAGTTGTAGATACGCAGTATTTT
TRBV2	few	-	TRBJ1-5	CASRYNQPQHF	TGTGCCAGCAGGTACAATCAGCCCCAGCATTTT
TRBV5-1	-	TRBD2	TRBJ2-7	CASSYYISHAEVAGVEQYF	TGCGCCAGCAGCTATTATATATCCCACGCAGAGGTAGCGGGAGTCGAGCAGTACTTC
TRBV2	-	TRBD2	TRBJ2-7	CASSETSGIYEQYF	TGTGCCAGCAGTGAGACTAGCGGGATCTACGAGCAGTACTTC
TRBV5-4	-	TRBD2	TRBJ2-3	CASSPGTSRDTQYF	TGTGCCAGCAGCCCGGGGACTAGCAGAGATACGCAGTATTTT
TRBV27	-	TRBD1	TRBJ1-1	CASGDRWDDTEAFF	TGTGCCAGCGGGGACAGGTGGGACGACACTGAAGCTTTCTTT
TRBV19	-	TRBD2	TRBJ2-1	CASSLFRTRIDNEQFF	TGTGCCAGTAGTTTGTTCCGGACTAGAATCGACAATGAGCAGTTCTTC
TRBV18	-	TRBD1	TRBJ1-3	CASSPLGQGIVSGNTIYF	TGTGCCAGCTCACCACTGGGACAGGGAATTGTATCTGGAAACACCATATATTTT
TRBV5-5	-	TRBD1	TRBJ2-3	CASSLRGGFTGGFSTDTQYF	TGTGCCAGCAGCTTGAGGGGTGGGTTTACAGGGGGGTTCTCGACAGATACGCAGTATTTT
TRBV7-2	-	TRBD1	TRBJ1-2	CASSLMTGGEIGYTF	TGTGCCAGCAGCCTGATGACAGGGGGCGAGATTGGCTACACCTTC
TRBV7-6	-	-	TRBJ1-1	CASSLWGRGGDTEAFF	TGTGCCAGCAGCTTGTGGGGCCGAGGTGGCGACACTGAAGCTTTCTTT
TRBV27	-	-	TRBJ2-5	CASIFLGAQYF	TGTGCCAGCATCTTCTTAGGGGCCCAGTACTTC
TRBV7-2	-	-	TRBJ2-1	CASKASGGSSYNEQFF	TGTGCCAGCAAGGCTAGTGGGGGGAGCTCCTACAATGAGCAGTTCTTC
TRBV7-3	-	TRBD1	TRBJ2-2	CASSRQGPANTGELFF	TGTGCCAGCAGTCGACAGGGCCCCGCGAACACCGGGGAGCTGTTTTTT
TRBV9	once	-	TRBJ1-2	CASSEGIIPGGYTF	TGTGCCAGCAGCGAGGGGATTATTCCGGGTGGCTACACCTTC
TRBV6-1	-	-	TRBJ1-1	CASSEWARLNTEAFF	TGTGCCAGCAGTGAATGGGCCCGACTGAACACTGAAGCTTTCTTT
TRBV5-1	-	TRBD2	TRBJ2-2	CASSTGLAGAGELFF	TGCGCCAGCAGCACGGGACTAGCGGGAGCCGGGGAGCTGTTTTTT
TRBV4-1	-	-	TRBJ2-7	CASSQASPGGKGSYEQYF	TGCGCCAGCAGCCAAGCGTCCCCGGGCGGGAAGGGTAGCTACGAGCAGTACTTC
TRBV15	once	-	TRBJ2-3	CATSRDLGNTQYF	TGTGCCACCAGCAGAGATCTAGGAAATACGCAGTATTTT
TRBV2	-	-	TRBJ2-7	CASTGSYEQYF	TGTGCCAGCACGGGCTCCTACGAGCAGTACTTC
TRBV6-6	-	TRBD2	TRBJ2-1	CASSLRDYDEQFF	TGTGCCAGCAGTTTACGGGACTACGATGAGCAGTTCTTC
TRBV11-2	-	TRBD1	TRBJ1-5	CASSPRTGNQPQHF	TGTGCCAGCAGCCCCAGGACAGGGAATCAGCCCCAGCATTTT
TRBV28	-	-	TRBJ1-5	CASISGGNQPQHF	TGTGCCAGCATCTCGGGGGGGAATCAGCCCCAGCATTTT
TRBV18	few	TRBD1	TRBJ2-3	CASSPRDRGTDTQYF	TGTGCCAGCTCACCACGGGACAGAGGCACAGATACGCAGTATTTT
TRBV11-3	-	-	TRBJ1-2	CASSFGGGYGYTF	TGTGCCAGCAGCTTCGGGGGGGGCTATGGCTACACCTTC
TRBV6-5	-	TRBD1	TRBJ2-1	CASRNRGTYNEQFF	TGTGCCAGCAGAAACAGGGGCACCTACAATGAGCAGTTCTTC
TRBV10-3	once	-	TRBJ2-3	CAISESTQTDTQYF	TGTGCCATCAGTGAGTCGACTCAGACAGATACGCAGTATTTT
TRBV7-9	-	-	TRBJ2-1	CASSLVVAADLRRNEQFF	TGTGCCAGCAGCTTAGTAGTAGCGGCTGACTTACGTAGAAATGAGCAGTTCTTC
TRBV9	-	-	TRBJ2-3	CASSVGGTDTDTQYF	TGTGCCAGCAGCGTAGGCGGGACGGACACAGATACGCAGTATTTT
TRBV28	-	TRBD1	TRBJ1-2	CASILGQGGGGYTF	TGTGCCAGCATCCTTGGACAGGGAGGGGGCGGCTACACCTTC